Each of the 21 T cell receptor beta chains below was sequenced from the same sample in a study of OX40 agonist ivuxolimab in advanced cancers. Produced via immunoSEQ multiplex PCR; TCRdb's table is partial and in-frame only. The profile covers approximately 65,000 clones, with about nine tenths appearing a single time and 0.9% to 1.2% taken by the ten largest. The sequences come from CD4+ or CD8+ T cells sorted from blood, collected in a trial of the OX40 agonist ivuxolimab. The receptors originated from an adult with an advanced solid tumor such as melanoma, head and neck, liver or kidney cancer.

The chain combines TRBV7-2 with TRBJ2-7; TRBD2 aligns across 9 bases. Unmatched junction bases numbered 3, after V lost 1 base and J lost 5 bases. CDR1 is SGHTA and CDR2 is FQGNSA in the germline V gene. The CDR3 extends over 14 amino acids. Here the CDR3 DNA reads TGTGCCAGCAGCTTAGTAGGGACTAGCCACGAGCAGTACTTC. Its protein is CASSLVGTSHEQYF.

Regarding this clone: One end of the junction fails to match germline, which may point to a read error. The J gene is TRBJ2-7, the V gene TRBV7-2; TRBD1 aligns across 7 bases. CDR1 and CDR2 from the germline V gene are SGHTA and FQGNSA. The CDR3 is 14 amino acids. The CDR3 sequence is CASSLRRQGYEQCF. CDR3 nucleotide sequence: TGTGCCAGCAGCTTAAGGCGACAGGGATACGAGCAGTGCTTC.

J is TRBJ2-3 and V is TRBV10-2, with 8 positions matching TRBD2. The length of the CDR3 is 13 residues. V trimming: 8 bases; J trimming: 5 bases; junction bases outside the gene matches: 6. Germline CDR1 reads WSHSY; CDR2 reads SAAADI. The CDR3 DNA reads TGCGCCAGCGTTACGGGGGGGTTAGATACGCAGTATTTT. Amino acid sequence: CASVTGGLDTQYF.

The rearrangement joins TRBV10-3 to TRBJ2-1; TRBD2 aligns across 10 bases. Trimming cost V 0 bases and J 5 bases; bases outside gene matches: 7. Germline lookup yields CDR1 ENHRY and CDR2 SYGVKD. The length of the CDR3 is 17 residues. For the CDR3, the DNA is TGTGCCATCAGTGAGTCGGTGAGCGGGAGGGTTAACAATGAGCAGTTCTTC. It translates to CAISESVSGRVNNEQFF.

For the CDR3, the DNA is TGTGCCAGCAGCCCCCGGACAGGGGACTACGAGCAGTACTTC. It yields the protein CASSPRTGDYEQYF. This chain uses TRBV5-4 with TRBJ2-7, with 9 positions matching TRBD1. The CDR3 extends over 14 amino acids. V lost 4 bases to trimming and J lost 3 bases; unmatched junction nucleotides: 5. Per germline, CDR1 SGHNT and CDR2 YYREEE (reference sequence). The whole variable domain, remainder taken from reference TRBV5-4 and TRBJ2-7, is ETGVTQSPTHLIKTRGQQVTLRCSSQSGHNTVSWYQQALGQGPQFIFQYYREEENGRGNFPPRFSGLQFPNYSSELNVNALELDDSALYLCASSPRTGDYEQYFGPGTRLTVT.

The rearrangement uses TRBV14 and TRBJ2-1; the D is unclear. Trimming took 4 bases from V and 12 from J, leaving 22 bases between them. Germline values: CDR1 SGHDN, CDR2 FVKESK. This CDR3 spans 15 amino acids. In DNA, the CDR3 is TGTGCCAGCAGCCTATGGGGTGAAATCCGGGTCGTGCAGTTCTTC. It codes for CASSLWGEIRVVQFF.

V gene TRBV9 combines with J gene TRBJ1-1, with no clear D. Trimming stripped 0 bases from V and 4 bases from J, with 7 bases between. This CDR3 contains 13 residues. Germline CDR1 is SGDLS and CDR2 is YYNGEE. This CDR3 reads CASSVVGSTEAFF. CDR3 bases: TGTGCCAGCAGCGTAGTAGGAAGCACTGAAGCTTTCTTT.

Here the CDR3 DNA reads TGTGCCAGTAAGGCAGGCTTAATTGGCTCTGGGGCCAACGTCCTGACTTTC. It codes for CASKAGLIGSGANVLTF. The chain has TRBV19 and TRBJ2-6; D is unresolved. CDR3 size: 17 residues. Germline CDR1 is LNHDA and CDR2 is SQIVND (reference sequence). Trimming left V 7 bases short and J 0 bases short, with 16 bases between.

Regarding this clone: One junction end does not reproduce the germline sequence, and a read error may be involved. This rearrangement joins TRBV19 to TRBJ1-5; the D gene is possibly TRBD1 (5 bases). This CDR3 is 12 amino acids long. Germline V lookup: CDR1 LNHDA, CDR2 SQIVND (reference sequence). The CDR3 loop reads CASSPSGTPSRF. For the CDR3, the DNA is TGTGCCAGTAGTCCTTCCGGGACCCCCAGTCGTTTT.

The V call is TRBV18, the J call TRBJ2-2; the D call may be TRBD1 or TRBD2 (5 bases each). V dropped 8 bases and J dropped 1 base, with 11 bases sitting between them. Germline lookup yields CDR1 KGHSH and CDR2 LQKENI. This CDR3 spans 14 amino acids. The CDR3: CASTMGRNTGELFF. As DNA, the CDR3 is TGTGCCAGCACAATGGGACGGAACACCGGGGAGCTGTTTTTT.

The rearrangement uses TRBV6-5 and TRBJ2-7, with no clear D. Germline loops: CDR1 MNHEY, CDR2 SVGAGI. Trimming shortened V by 8 bases and J by 3 bases, and 11 bases separated the two germline ends. The CDR3 sequence is 12 residues long. In DNA, the CDR3 is TGTGCCAGCTACCACACGTACTACGAGCAGTACTTC. Encoded protein: CASYHTYYEQYF.

V and J are TRBV4-2 and TRBJ2-3, with 14 positions matching TRBD2. In germline, CDR1 is LGHNA, CDR2 YNFKEQ. J was trimmed by 3 bases and V by 4 bases; bases with no gene match: 12. The length of the CDR3 is 19 residues. The CDR3 reads CASSPYRTSGRNVTDTQYF. Here the CDR3 DNA reads TGTGCCAGCAGCCCGTACCGGACTAGCGGGAGGAATGTTACAGATACGCAGTATTTT.

The chain combines TRBV19 with TRBJ1-1; maybe TRBD1 (5 bases). V was trimmed by 5 bases and J by 6 bases, leaving 22 bases between them. CDR3 length: 16 residues. CDR1 LNHDA and CDR2 SQIVND come from the germline V gene (reference sequence). The CDR3 DNA reads as TGTGCCAGTAGTCACAACCGGGGCGCTGATGGGGCTGAAGCTTTCTTT. It encodes CASSHNRGADGAEAFF. The full variable domain, its missing parts supplied by reference TRBV19 and TRBJ1-1, is DGGITQSPKYLFRKEGQNVTLSCEQNLNHDAMYWYRQDPGQGLRLIYYSQIVNDFQKGDIAEGYSVSREKKESFPLTVTSAQKNPTAFYLCASSHNRGADGAEAFFGQGTRLTVV.

The J gene is TRBJ2-2, the V gene TRBV6-4; tentatively, D is TRBD1 or TRBD2 (5 bases each). Germline assignment: CDR1 MRHNA and CDR2 SNTAGT. The CDR3 is 15 amino acids. The V end lost 6 bases, the J end lost 4 bases, and 15 bases lay between the germline ends. CDR3 DNA: TGTGCCAGCAGCCAGGACATTGGGAGCACCGGGGAGCTGTTTTTT. Amino acid sequence: CASSQDIGSTGELFF.

A remark on this clone: The same CDR3 also results from other DNA sequences found in this sample. V is TRBV19 and J is TRBJ1-5; D ambiguous. V lost 9 bases and J lost 0, with 12 bases in between. Germline V gives CDR1 LNHDA, CDR2 SQIVND (reference sequence). The CDR3 is made up of 14 amino acids. The CDR3 coding sequence is TGTGCCAGCAGGAGGATCGATAGCAATCAGCCCCAGCATTTT. Translating gives CASRRIDSNQPQHF.

V usage is TRBV9 and J usage is TRBJ2-1; 10 nucleotides agree with TRBD2. V was pared by 1 base and J by 8 bases, with 6 bases of the junction left unmatched. The CDR3 extends over 15 amino acids. The germline V gene has CDR1 SGDLS and CDR2 YYNGEE. DNA for the CDR3: TGTGCCAGCAGCGTATGGTCTAGCGGGAGAGATGAGCAGTTCTTC. Its protein is CASSVWSSGRDEQFF.

In DNA form, the CDR3 reads TGCGCCAGCAGCGCGGGTGGGACCGGTGCCTGGTATGGCTACACCTTC. It translates to CASSAGGTGAWYGYTF. V gene TRBV5-1 combines with J gene TRBJ1-2, with D possibly matching TRBD1 (5 bases). This CDR3 comprises 16 residues. Germline CDR1 and CDR2: SGHRS and YFSETQ. The ends were cut back, 4 bases at V and 5 bases at J, with 21 bases in the middle.

V gene TRBV18 combines with J gene TRBJ2-1; D possibly matches TRBD1 or TRBD2 (5 bases each). V lost 2 bases and J lost 7, with 15 bases in between. Germline V gene lookup returns CDR1 KGHSH and CDR2 LQKENI. This CDR3 region has 15 residues. DNA for the CDR3: TGTGCCAGCTCACCAGATATTCCGGGGCGAAATGAGCAGTTCTTC. Protein sequence: CASSPDIPGRNEQFF.

The chain couples TRBV27 to TRBJ1-4; D is uncertain. Trimming removed 2 bases from V and 0 bases from J, with 4 bases in between. CDR3 length equals 14 residues. CDR1 and CDR2 (germline): MNHEY, SMNVEV (reference sequence). The CDR3 is CASSLQATNEKLFF. The DNA of the CDR3 is TGTGCCAGCAGTTTACAGGCAACTAATGAAAAACTGTTTTTT.

The V gene is TRBV29-1, the J gene TRBJ2-3, with 8 bases lining up with TRBD2. Germline V CDR1 and CDR2: SQVTM, ANQGSEA. The CDR3 runs to 15 residues. V lost 3 bases to trimming and J lost 0 bases; unmatched junction nucleotides: 5. The CDR3 DNA reads TGCAGCGTTGAGCGAGCGGGAGTAAGCACAGATACGCAGTATTTT. It specifies CSVERAGVSTDTQYF.

Worth noting for this clone: Other DNA sequences of this sample code for an identical CDR3. The J gene is TRBJ1-1, the V gene TRBV28; D is unresolved. V was pared by 2 bases and J by 2 bases, with 3 bases between. Germline lookup yields CDR1 MDHEN and CDR2 SYDVKM. The CDR3 has 12 amino acids. The CDR3 region is CASSLRNTEAFF. The CDR3, as DNA: TGTGCCAGCAGTTTACGCAACACTGAAGCTTTCTTT.